This T cell receptor beta chain was recorded in a study of Ad26.COV2.S vaccination and SARS-CoV-2 variants (dated by TCRdb to the early 2020s). At the level of the whole study: Donors in the vaccine arm were drawn from COV1001, a phase I-IIa trial of Ad26.COV2.S in healthy adults that was multicentre, randomized, double-blind and placebo-controlled. Ad26.COV2.S was administered intramuscularly at 5 x 10^10 or 1 x 10^11 viral particles, either as a single shot or as two shots given 56 days apart. TCRbeta repertoire sequencing was used to assess the specificity and breadth of SARS-CoV-2-reactive T cell receptors after Ad26.COV2.S vaccination. A total of some 30 samples were included in the TCR-sequenced set, comprising 19 Ad26.COV2.S vaccine recipients, 5 placebo recipients and 8 SARS-CoV-2 convalescent individuals. Trial participants were randomized into five groups of five: low-dose or high-dose Ad26.COV2.S given once or twice, or placebo on both occasions. Blinding of investigators to trial group allocation was maintained during experiments and outcome assessment. Results the study describes overall, beyond this receptor: Higher spike-specific TCR breadth was observed in Ad26.COV2.S recipients than in placebo recipients (P = 0.0014). The authors noted that total T cell responses may have been underestimated by the TCR breadth and depth analyses. Vaccine and placebo recipients had comparable non-spike TCR breadth, which fits with the vaccine containing only spike. The study was not powered for comparison of responses between vaccine doses or regimens. Substantial breadth of spike-specific CD8+ and CD4+ T cell responses was reported after vaccination.

At the junction V is shortened by 0 bases and J by 1 base, with 10 bases in between. The cysteine opens and the phenylalanine closes a CDR3 of 15 amino acids. Of the read, only the CDR3 DNA is kept; its 45 bases are in frame from base 1. The germline V gene provides CDR1 SGHRS and CDR2 YFSETQ. Read against the paper, the sample's treatment or condition label means: roughly 18 received Ad26.COV2.S at low or high dose, single or two shots; 5 received placebo; per-sample allocation not given. Repertoires of vaccine and placebo recipients were sequenced from samples collected on day 63 after the first injection. Cohort 1b enrolled 20 to 30 adults aged 18-55 years at a single site in Boston, USA, between 29 July and 7 August 2020. Ad26.COV2.S was a replication-incompetent adenovirus type 26 vector expressing a prefusion-stabilized SARS-CoV-2 spike protein from the original Wuhan strain. The immunoSEQ Assay was used to sequence TCRbeta CDR3 regions. After extraction, genomic DNA underwent amplification by bias-controlled multiplex PCR, followed by high-throughput sequencing. On the study's bioinformatics: To quantify the absolute abundance of every unique TCRbeta CDR3 region, sequences were collapsed and filtered. Usable DNA was measured by amplifying reference genes present in all nucleated cells, and TCRbeta template counts were normalized to that usable DNA to estimate T cell fraction. Repertoire TCRs were annotated as SARS-CoV-2-specific by exact matching of V gene, CDR3 amino acid sequence and J gene to a known reactive TCR set. MIRA supplied the reference SARS-CoV-2 TCR set, which was filtered for enrichment in COVID-19-positive ImmuneCODE repertoires so that public or cross-reactive TCRs were removed. Using the MIRA antigens, annotated TCRs were further analysed by specific ORF or by position within an ORF. Depth was the summed frequency of annotated unique rearrangements, while breadth was defined as annotated unique rearrangements over total unique productive rearrangements. TCR breadth was compared between groups using two-sided Wilcoxon rank-sum tests. The source is immuneACCESS, and TCRdb retained only in-frame sequences with V and J called. Part of the clones is not carried over; for the studies checked, unresolved V genes explain less than half of this, and the remainder is unexplained. That table is the source of V, J and clone size, and D and trimming were worked out from the DNA. The sample profile shows a few hundred thousand clones; around 85% of them were found once. The top ten clonotypes cover less than 3% of the sample.

Regarding this clone: Its antigen is unknown. Per-nucleotide qualities are absent, and no much larger clonotype sits a single base away.

The chain uses TRBV5-1 and TRBJ1-1; no D segment can be confidently identified. The sequencing here drew on peripheral blood, taken in a trial of Ad26.COV2.S vaccine versus placebo. This TCR came from a person aged 18-60 years who received the Ad26.COV2.S COVID-19 vaccine or a placebo. CDR3 sequence: CASSLEVRPNTEAFF. The DNA sequence reads TGCGCCAGCAGCTTGGAGGTCAGGCCGAACACTGAAGCTTTCTTT.